A selection of T cell receptor beta chains follows, all from one sample in a study of metastatic and nonmetastatic thyroid tumors. TCRdb redid the clone calls on the PCR reads using MiXCR. Of roughly 40,000 clones listed, roughly 15% are singletons. The source material was blood. The receptors come from a female donor with papillary thyroid cancer or a benign thyroid nodule (not recorded which). Some clones in this sample may be carry-over from other donors' samples. Both conserved end residues are part of each CDR3. The D gene is left open where the match is weak. Not every row has a clone size; where given, it reads once, few, many or a size class.

abundance	j_gene	v_gene	d_gene	CDR3nt	CDR3aa
.	TRBJ2-4	TRBV7-9	TRBD1	TGTGCCAGCAGCCCAGGGGGCGTAGGGGGAGACGGGTACTTC	CASSPGGVGGDGYF
medium-sized	TRBJ1-2	TRBV28	.	TGTGCCAGCATCCCGGGCGGGGGAGGCTACACCTTC	CASIPGGGGYTF
few	TRBJ2-7	TRBV3-1	TRBD2	TGTGCCAGCAGCCATTGGACTAGCGGGAGAAGTGTGTACTTC	CASSHWTSGRSVYF
many	TRBJ2-7	TRBV4-1	TRBD1	TGCGCCAGCAGCCGTAGTACAGGGCAGGGGGCGTCTTCCTACGAGCAGTACTTC	CASSRSTGQGASSYEQYF
many	TRBJ2-1	TRBV10-3	TRBD1	TGTGCCATCAGTGAAGCAGGGGGCACACACAATGAGCAGTTCTTC	CAISEAGGTHNEQFF
many	TRBJ2-3	TRBV7-3	.	TGTGCCAGCAGCTTAAGGGCCTCCACAGATACGCAGTATTTT	CASSLRASTDTQYF
.	TRBJ2-7	TRBV7-9	.	TGTGCCAGCAGTTCGACTACCCGACGAGTATACGAGCAGTACTTC	CASSSTTRRVYEQYF
many	TRBJ2-2	TRBV20-1	TRBD2	TGCAGTGCTAGAGGGGTGACTAGCTACGGGGAGCTGTTTTTT	CSARGVTSYGELFF
.	TRBJ1-1	TRBV4-1	.	TGCGCCAGCAGCCGAGATGGGCAGGGGAACACTGAAGCTTTCTTT	CASSRDGQGNTEAFF
.	TRBJ2-1	TRBV27	.	TGTGCCAGCAGTTTTAAAGGGTATGAGCAGTTCTTC	CASSFKGYEQFF
many	TRBJ2-5	TRBV2	.	TGTGCCAGCAGTGAACAGCCCAAAGAGACCCAGTACTTC	CASSEQPKETQYF
many	TRBJ2-5	TRBV20-1	.	TGCAGTGCTATGGTCGAAAGTGAGACCCAGTACTTC	CSAMVESETQYF
many	TRBJ2-7	TRBV11-2	.	TGTGCCAGCAGCTTAGATCCCAGGTACTGGTTGTACGAGCAGTACTTC	CASSLDPRYWLYEQYF
.	TRBJ2-7	TRBV19	TRBD1	TGTGCCAGTATTACCCTTGGACAGGGGGCCCTCTCCTACGAGCAGTACTTC	CASITLGQGALSYEQYF
.	TRBJ2-3	TRBV12-3/TRBV12-4	.	TGTGCCAGCAGTTGGGGGTCACGGGTTTATACGCAGTATTTT	CASSWGSRVYTQYF
few	TRBJ1-1	TRBV6-2/TRBV6-3	.	TGTGCCAGCAGTTATTACAACACTGAAGCTTTCTTT	CASSYYNTEAFF
many	TRBJ2-1	TRBV2	TRBD2	TGTGCCAGCAGTGCTCTGAGGGCTAGCGGGAGTAATGAGCAGTTCTTC	CASSALRASGSNEQFF
.	TRBJ2-7	TRBV6-1	TRBD2	TGTGCCAGCAGTTTAATCCTAGCGGCTTCCTACGAGCAGTACTTC	CASSLILAASYEQYF
many	TRBJ1-1	TRBV6-1	.	TGTGCCAGCATTGGACCCATGAACACTGAAGCTTTCTTT	CASIGPMNTEAFF
many	TRBJ1-4	TRBV5-1	.	TGCGCCAGCAGTCCACTCGCGGATACCGGCGAAAAACTGTTTTTT	CASSPLADTGEKLFF
many	TRBJ2-1	TRBV12-3/TRBV12-4	.	TGTGCCATCCTCCTCCGGGGACCTCCCGCCGAGCAGTTCTTC	CAILLRGPPAEQFF
.	TRBJ1-5	TRBV19	.	TGTGCCAGTAGTCTTTGGGGCCACCCTAGCAATCAGCCCCAGCATTTT	CASSLWGHPSNQPQHF
.	TRBJ1-3	TRBV11-3	.	TGTGCCAGCAGCTTAGGGTCCGGTCCTGGAAACACCATATATTTT	CASSLGSGPGNTIYF
many	TRBJ2-3	TRBV19	.	TGTGCCAGTAAGTTGGGGGGAAGCACAGATACGCAGTATTTT	CASKLGGSTDTQYF
many	TRBJ2-3	TRBV2	TRBD1	TGTGCCAGCAGTAGGGACAGGTTCACAGATACGCAGTATTTT	CASSRDRFTDTQYF
.	TRBJ2-3	TRBV10-1	TRBD1	TGCGCCAGCAGTCGGGGACAGGGAACAGATACGCAGTATTTT	CASSRGQGTDTQYF
many	TRBJ1-2	TRBV19	.	TGTGCCAGTAGTATCAAAGGGACCGGCTATGGCTACACCTTC	CASSIKGTGYGYTF
many	TRBJ1-2	TRBV24-1	.	TGTGCCACCAGTGACAGGGACTTCTATGGCTACACCTTC	CATSDRDFYGYTF
.	TRBJ2-6	TRBV19	TRBD1	TGTGCCACTAGTCGTGGGACAGGGGGCTCTGGTGCCAACGTCCTGACTTTC	CATSRGTGGSGANVLTF
few	TRBJ2-2	TRBV28	TRBD1	TGTGCCAGCAGTCACCGACAGGGGACGGTCACCGGGGAGCTGTTTTTT	CASSHRQGTVTGELFF
.	TRBJ1-2	TRBV6-5	.	TGTGCCAGCAGTTACTCCGCAGCTAACTATGGCTACACCTTC	CASSYSAANYGYTF
many	TRBJ2-1	TRBV7-1	TRBD2	TGTGCCAGCAGCTCATTCGGGACGGCCGGGACTAGCGCTTACAATGAGCAGTTCTTC	CASSSFGTAGTSAYNEQFF
many	TRBJ2-1	TRBV9	.	TGTGCCAGCAGCCCGCGACGCGGAGATGAGCAGTTCTTC	CASSPRRGDEQFF
.	TRBJ2-7	TRBV7-3	.	TGTGCCAGCAGCTTAAACGGGGGGCTCAGTCCCTACGAGCAGTACTTC	CASSLNGGLSPYEQYF
many	TRBJ1-6	TRBV7-9	.	TGTGCCAGCAGCTTTGTACGGGAGAATTCACCCCTCCACTTT	CASSFVRENSPLHF
few	TRBJ1-4	TRBV6-4	.	TGTGCCAGCAGTTCCGAACTAGGGCGGTCCGCAACTAATGAAAAACTGTTTTTT	CASSSELGRSATNEKLFF
many	TRBJ1-3	TRBV5-6	.	TGTGCCAGCAGCTTGGCCAAGGGGGGCTCTGGAAACACCATATATTTT	CASSLAKGGSGNTIYF
many	TRBJ1-4	TRBV7-8	.	TGTGCCAGCAGCTTAACAGGGACAACTAATGAAAAACTGTTTTTT	CASSLTGTTNEKLFF
.	TRBJ2-2	TRBV24-1	TRBD1	TGTGCCACCAGTGCTGGACAGGACACCGGGGAGCTGTTTTTT	CATSAGQDTGELFF
few	TRBJ2-6	TRBV7-9	.	TGTGCCAGCAGCCCCGGACAGTTCTCGTTGCTCTCTGGGGCCAACGTCCTGACTTTC	CASSPGQFSLLSGANVLTF
few	TRBJ2-7	TRBV6-2/TRBV6-3	.	TGTGCCAGCAGTTATGAGTTCTACGAGCAGTACTTC	CASSYEFYEQYF
many	TRBJ2-7	TRBV30	TRBD1	TGTGCCTGGGACAGGGCCTACGAGCAGTACTTC	CAWDRAYEQYF
many	TRBJ1-5	TRBV12-3/TRBV12-4	.	TGTGCCAGCAGTTCATGGGGGGCCGGTAGCAATCAGCCCCAGCATTTT	CASSSWGAGSNQPQHF
.	TRBJ1-4	TRBV12-3/TRBV12-4	.	TGTGCCAGCAGTCCTACAGGGCGTGGCGAAAAACTGTTTTTT	CASSPTGRGEKLFF
many	TRBJ2-1	TRBV7-2	TRBD2	TGTGCCAGCAGCTTAGCGCTAGCGGGAGGTGGTGAGCAGTTCTTC	CASSLALAGGGEQFF
many	TRBJ2-3	TRBV20-1	.	TGCAGTGCTTGGACGGGAGATACGCAGTATTTT	CSAWTGDTQYF
many	TRBJ2-1	TRBV20-1	.	TGCAGTGCTAAGGATCCATTCGGCATGAGCGATGAGCAGTTCTTC	CSAKDPFGMSDEQFF
many	TRBJ2-3	TRBV12-3/TRBV12-4	.	TGTGCCAGCCGGGACCCCGGGGCAGATACGCAGTATTTT	CASRDPGADTQYF
.	TRBJ1-2	TRBV11-2	TRBD1	TGTGCCAGCAGCCCAGACAGGGACTATGGCTACACCTTC	CASSPDRDYGYTF
many	TRBJ2-2	TRBV5-1	.	TGCGCCAGCAGCTGGGCCCCCAACACCGGGGAGCTGTTTTTT	CASSWAPNTGELFF
.	TRBJ2-3	TRBV20-1	TRBD2	TGTAGTGCTAGAGATTTTAGCGGGAGGGAGGGGACAGATACGCAGTATTTT	CSARDFSGREGTDTQYF
.	TRBJ2-7	TRBV6-1	.	TGTGCCAGCACTGGAACAGGGATGAACGAGCAGTACTTC	CASTGTGMNEQYF
many	TRBJ2-1	TRBV10-3	.	TGTGCCATCAGTGTAGGCGGGCGAAACAATGAGCAGTTCTTC	CAISVGGRNNEQFF
.	TRBJ1-1	TRBV6-1	TRBD1	TGTGCCAGCCGGAATTCCACAGGGGTCGGCACTGAGGCTTTCTTT	CASRNSTGVGTEAFF
many	TRBJ2-2	TRBV11-1	.	TGTGCCAGCAGCCGTGGACGGGCCTCGAACACCGGGGAGCTGTTTTTT	CASSRGRASNTGELFF